Following are 23 T cell receptor beta chains from one sample sequenced in a study of human T cells and chemical hapten exposure (dated by TCRdb to the early 2020s). The time point label of this sample denotes: patch test 1, 2 weeks after DPC sensitization. Taken with the paper, the label for treatment or condition translates to: therapeutic diphenylcyclopropenone sensitization with weekly scalp DPC. Receptor libraries were prepared by RACE. This sample was sequenced with a NextSeq 500. TCRdb reworked the public reads: Q25 trimming with fastp, MiXCR clone assembly, productive beta chains retained. Each entry is one CDR3 protein sequence, shown with its most common DNA and genes. The sample table lists 65,000 to 80,000 distinct CDR3 sequences, around 10% of them with a count of one. The ten biggest clones cover about 1.5% of the sample. Sequences were derived from whole blood, sampled in connection with sensitization to the hapten diphenylcyclopropenone (DPC). Receptor source: a woman in her forties or fifties with alopecia areata. Some clones in this sample may be carry-over from other donors' samples.

This chain connects TRBV6-2 or TRBV6-3 to TRBJ2-3; the D gene is possibly TRBD2 (5 bases). The V end was cut by 5 bases, the J end by 4 bases, with 10 bases between. Germline CDR1 reads MNHEY; CDR2 reads SVGEGT. The CDR3 spans 13 residues. The CDR3 DNA reads as TGTGCCAGCAGTCAAACTAGAGCAGATACGCAGTATTTT. Translated: CASSQTRADTQYF.

A few counts support this clonotype. CDR3 amino acids: CASSFSADDSGNTIYF. The CDR3 DNA reads TGTGCCAGCAGTTTCTCGGCGGACGACTCTGGAAACACCATATATTTT. The gene calls are TRBV12-3 or TRBV12-4 and TRBJ1-3; D remains ambiguous. This CDR3 region has 16 residues. V was clipped by 3 bases and J by 0 bases, with 12 bases between them.

This clonotype was seen only a few times. The CDR3 sequence: CASSLRQGNEQYF. CDR3 coding DNA: TGTGCCAGCAGCTTAAGACAGGGGAACGAGCAGTACTTC. The chain recombines TRBV11-2 with TRBJ2-7, with 8 bases aligning to TRBD1. The CDR3 length is 13 residues. Germline values: CDR1 SGHAT, CDR2 FQNNGV. J was trimmed by 5 bases and V by 2 bases; bases with no gene match: 2.

The chain carries TRBV5-5 and TRBJ1-1; D perhaps matches TRBD1 (5 bases). The length of the CDR3 is 15 residues. The germline CDR1 and CDR2 sequences are SGHKS and YYEKEE (reference sequence). V dropped 0 bases and J dropped 4 bases, with 13 bases sitting between them. CDR3: CASSLAGNPVTEAFF. CDR3 bases: TGTGCCAGCAGCTTGGCAGGGAATCCGGTCACTGAAGCTTTCTTT.

This clonotype was found a few times. V and J are TRBV18 and TRBJ1-1; no firm D call. The V and J ends lost 2 bases and 4 bases respectively, with 8 bases between them. The V gene's germline CDR1 is KGHSH and CDR2 LQKENI. This CDR3 comprises 13 residues. CDR3 sequence reads: CASSPGPSTEAFF. The CDR3 DNA is TGTGCCAGCTCACCAGGTCCCAGCACTGAAGCTTTCTTT.

In its sample, this clonotype was seen a few times. The chain combines TRBV7-2 with TRBJ2-7; a possible D gene is TRBD2 (6 bases). Germline CDR1 and CDR2: SGHTA and FQGNSA. The V gene lost 6 bases and the J gene lost 1 base, with 16 bases spanning the gap. The CDR3 covers 15 residues. The CDR3 region is CASRPGLGDSYEQYF. The CDR3 DNA reads as TGTGCCAGCAGACCGGGACTTGGAGATTCCTACGAGCAGTACTTC.

This clonotype was seen repeatedly, ten times or more. The rearrangement links TRBV28 to TRBJ2-5; D is perhaps TRBD1 (6 bases). In germline, CDR1 is MDHEN, CDR2 SYDVKM. With 6 bases removed from V and 13 bases from J, the gap between germline ends came to 21 bases. The CDR3 loop spans 13 amino acids. The CDR3: CASSSGAGGRGYF. CDR3 bases: TGTGCCAGCAGCTCAGGGGCCGGTGGACGGGGGTACTTC.

The chain joins TRBV12-3 or TRBV12-4 to TRBJ1-1, with a weak D call TRBD1 (6 bases). The CDR3 contains 12 residues. V was pared by 5 bases and J by 5 bases, with 9 bases between. CDR3 sequence reads: CASSAGVTEAFF. The DNA of the CDR3 is TGTGCCAGCAGTGCAGGGGTTACTGAAGCTTTCTTT.

In this sample, this clonotype turned up many times. This sequence joins TRBV12-5 and TRBJ2-2, with TRBD1 identical over 8 bases. Germline V CDR1 and CDR2: LGHNT, FRNRAP. The V segment lost 1 base and the J segment 4 bases; nucleotides outside the gene matches: 8. The CDR3 consists of 17 residues. Here the CDR3 DNA reads TGTGCTAGTGGTTTGGCCATAGGGACAGGTCCCACCGGGGAGCTGTTTTTT. It codes for CASGLAIGTGPTGELFF.

The chain carries TRBV2 and TRBJ2-7; perhaps TRBD2 as D (10 bases). The V gene lost 5 bases and the J gene lost 1 base, with 27 bases spanning the gap. Germline loops: CDR1 SNHLY, CDR2 FYNNEI. The CDR3 has 19 residues. The DNA for the CDR3 is TGTGCCAGCAGTCCAGAGACAGGGGGTAGAGCGGGAGGGTCCTACGAGCAGTACTTC. Residues: CASSPETGGRAGGSYEQYF.

This clonotype has just a few counts. The genes are TRBV27 and TRBJ1-6; D gene ambiguous. The CDR3 covers 15 residues. V dropped 0 bases and J dropped 4 bases, with 7 bases sitting between them. CDR1 and CDR2 from the germline V gene are MNHEY and SMNVEV (reference sequence). DNA for the CDR3: TGTGCCAGCAGTTTATCGGGCAGTTATAATTCACCCCTCCACTTT. This gives the protein CASSLSGSYNSPLHF.

This clonotype was picked up a small number of times. This chain joins TRBV4-1 and TRBJ1-1; TRBD1 matches at 11 bases. The germline CDR1 and CDR2 sequences are MGHRA and YSYEKL. CDR3 size: 13 residues. The V gene end was trimmed by 3 bases and the J gene end by 10 bases; junction bases not matched to a gene: 4. The CDR3: CASSQVGQGGAFF. The CDR3 DNA sequence: TGCGCCAGCAGCCAGGTGGGACAGGGGGGAGCTTTCTTT.

The J gene is TRBJ1-5, the V gene TRBV2; no reliable D call. CDR3 length: 14 residues. Trimming left V 6 bases short and J 6 bases short, with 15 bases between. Germline CDR1 reads SNHLY; CDR2 reads FYNNEI. The CDR3 DNA is TGTGCCAGCAGATCCAATGGATTAGCTCAGCCCCAGCATTTT. Its translation is CASRSNGLAQPQHF.

This chain uses TRBV7-9 with TRBJ2-1; D remains ambiguous. Germline CDR1 is SEHNR and CDR2 is FQNEAQ (reference sequence). The CDR3 is 15 residues long. V was trimmed by 0 bases and J by 0 bases, leaving 6 bases between them. The chain's CDR3 is CASSLAGTSYNEQFF. In DNA, the CDR3 is TGTGCCAGCAGCTTAGCGGGAACCTCCTACAATGAGCAGTTCTTC.

This clonotype was detected only a few times. This chain connects TRBV29-1 to TRBJ2-5; the D call may be TRBD1 or TRBD2 (5 bases each). The CDR3 contains 12 residues. Trimming removed 6 bases from V and 4 bases from J, with 12 bases in between. Germline-derived CDR1 and CDR2 are SQVTM and ANQGSEA. The CDR3 is CSVEPGRETQYF. The CDR3 region has the DNA TGCAGCGTGGAACCGGGACGAGAGACCCAGTACTTC.

This clonotype was counted a few times. The J gene is TRBJ2-7, the V gene TRBV7-8; 11 positions match TRBD2. The CDR3 has 16 amino acids. Germline CDR1 reads SGHVS; CDR2 reads FQNEAQ. With V trimmed by 5 bases and J by 1 base, 7 bases remained unmatched. This CDR3 is CASSPRTSGLSYEQYF. For the CDR3, the DNA is TGTGCCAGCAGCCCACGGACTAGCGGGCTGTCCTACGAGCAGTACTTC.

V usage is TRBV12-3 or TRBV12-4 and J usage is TRBJ1-4; TRBD1 matches at 8 bases. Losses at the gene ends were 4 bases for V and 3 bases for J; bases not matched to a gene: 4. The CDR3 sequence is 15 residues long. As DNA, the CDR3 is TGTGCCAGCAGTTCTCCGGGACAGGCTAATGAAAAACTGTTTTTT. As protein: CASSSPGQANEKLFF.

This clonotype was picked up many times. V and J are TRBV2 and TRBJ1-1; 9 bases map to TRBD1. The CDR3 runs to 15 residues. Germline V gene lookup returns CDR1 SNHLY and CDR2 FYNNEI. After removal of 4 bases from V and 3 bases from J, the junction contained 6 bases not matched to a gene. The CDR3 DNA follows: TGTGCCAGCAGTGGTACCGGGACAGGGTACACTGAAGCTTTCTTT. Protein product: CASSGTGTGYTEAFF.

The chain is built from TRBV6-5 and TRBJ1-2; D unclear. Germline CDR1 and CDR2: MNHEY and SVGAGI. V lost 8 bases to trimming and J lost 8 bases, with 21 bases between them. The CDR3 is made up of 14 amino acids. The CDR3 sequence is CASYPSIRSDGYTF. In DNA, the CDR3 is TGTGCCAGCTACCCTTCTATAAGGTCGGACGGCTACACCTTC.

This clonotype was observed a few times. CDR3 in DNA: TGCAGCGTTGACCCCAGGGGGGGAGGCTCTGAAGCTTTCTTT. Protein: CSVDPRGGGSEAFF. The genes are TRBV29-1 and TRBJ1-1; 7 bases line up with TRBD1. The V segment lost 3 bases and the J segment 6 bases; nucleotides outside the gene matches: 10. Germline V gene sequence: CDR1 SQVTM, CDR2 ANQGSEA. The CDR3 extends over 14 amino acids.

This rearrangement joins TRBV29-1 to TRBJ2-7; D not resolved. This CDR3 is built from 12 residues. Germline V gene sequence: CDR1 SQVTM, CDR2 ANQGSEA. V was cut by 6 bases and J by 1 base, with 10 bases left in between. In nucleotides, the CDR3 is TGCAGCGTGAGCCCAGGATCCTACGAGCAGTACTTC. Protein: CSVSPGSYEQYF.

This clonotype was seen ten or more times. The CDR3 sequence is CASSPGTVSYEQYF. DNA for the CDR3: TGTGCCAGTAGCCCTGGGACAGTCTCCTACGAGCAGTACTTC. The chain couples TRBV19 to TRBJ2-7, with 7 bases lining up with TRBD1. CDR1 is LNHDA, CDR2 SQIVND, per germline (reference sequence). J lost 0 bases, V lost 6 bases, and 5 bases had no gene match. The CDR3 covers 14 residues.

This clonotype was seen only a few times. The chain combines TRBV7-3 with TRBJ1-1; TRBD1 is a possible D gene (6 bases). The V gene's germline CDR1 is SGHTA and CDR2 FQGTGA. V was trimmed by 2 bases and J by 1 base, leaving 8 bases between them. This CDR3 comprises 14 residues. This chain's CDR3 is CASSLSTGNTEAFF. DNA of the CDR3: TGTGCCAGCAGCTTATCGACAGGGAACACTGAAGCTTTCTTT.